This TCR beta chain appears in the sequencing data of a study of shared T cell receptors in the human thymus. Only in-frame clones appear in the TCRdb table, and some are missing; sequencing was by immunoSEQ multiplex PCR. This repertoire shows hundreds of thousands of clones, 75% to 80% found once; its top ten account for roughly 0.013%. This CDR3 has 11 amino acids. V dropped 4 bases and J dropped 8 bases, with 11 bases sitting between them. Germline V CDR1 and CDR2: GTSNPN, SVGIG (reference sequence). The same data also contributed to another study, on human thymus T cells. That work states: The donor group consisted of healthy Finnish infants who were having corrective surgery for congenital heart defects. Resections obtained during corrective heart surgery supplied the thymus tissue. Within thymic and blood repertoires, V and J gene usage appeared to be biased. Thymic repertoires of unrelated individuals were reported in related research to overlap highly.

The sequenced material came from thymocytes. J is TRBJ1-2 and V is TRBV30; D not certain. This sequence originates from a boy under three years old with a congenital heart defect. CDR3 nucleotides: TGTGCCTGGACAAAAGAGCGGGGCTACACCTTC. It translates to CAWTKERGYTF.